This section outlines one T cell receptor (beta chain) sequence together with its context. What it recognizes is unknown. Sampled while nominally healthy, donors likely had unrecorded immune exposures. A multiplex PCR was run with 60 Vbeta primers and 13 Jbeta primers. Method: immunoSEQ multiplex PCR; TCRdb's copy keeps in-frame clones and lacks some. This table has about 200,000 clones, 82% appearing once. The data are from a study of cytomegalovirus exposure and HLA in healthy donors. Study-wide context: Early released data had 65 million to 100 million unique TCRs, all coming from HLA-typed donors.

Study conclusions and caveats: Most TCR sequences were seen very rarely across donors, but some public TCRs occurred in many.

The TCR sequence derives from a woman aged 50 to 60 in good health and CMV-seropositive. The sequencing input was PBMCs.

For the CDR3, the DNA is TGTGCCAGCAGCGAGTCCCTGGAGACCCAGTACTTC. This sequence encodes CASSESLETQYF. This rearrangement joins TRBV11-2 to TRBJ2-5; D ambiguous. CDR1 and CDR2 from the germline V gene are SGHAT and FQNNGV. V lost 5 bases, J lost 5 bases, and 9 bases lay in between. This CDR3 spans 12 amino acids.